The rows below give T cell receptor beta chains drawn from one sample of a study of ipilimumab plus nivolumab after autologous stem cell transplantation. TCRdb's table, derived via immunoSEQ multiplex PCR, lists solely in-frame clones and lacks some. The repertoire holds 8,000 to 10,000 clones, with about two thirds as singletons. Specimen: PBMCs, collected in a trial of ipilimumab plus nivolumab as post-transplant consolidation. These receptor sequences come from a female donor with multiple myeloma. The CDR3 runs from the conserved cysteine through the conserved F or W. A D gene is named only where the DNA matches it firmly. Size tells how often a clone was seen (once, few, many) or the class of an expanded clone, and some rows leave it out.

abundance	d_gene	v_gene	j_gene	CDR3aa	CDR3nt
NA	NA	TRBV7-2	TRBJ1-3	CASSLDSRTGNTIYF	TGTGCCAGCAGCTTAGATTCCAGGACTGGAAACACCATATATTTT
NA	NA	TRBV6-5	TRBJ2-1	CASSPLQYSEQFF	TGTGCCAGCAGTCCCCTCCAGTACAGTGAGCAGTTCTTC
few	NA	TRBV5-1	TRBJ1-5	CASSLEPNQPQHF	TGCGCCAGCAGCTTGGAGCCGAATCAGCCCCAGCATTTT
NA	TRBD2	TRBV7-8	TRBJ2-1	CASSLVESGGYNEQFF	TGTGCCAGCAGCTTAGTTGAGAGCGGGGGGTACAATGAGCAGTTCTTC
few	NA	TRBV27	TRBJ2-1	CASSFPLKEQFF	TGTGCCAGCAGTTTCCCTCTCAAGGAGCAGTTCTTC
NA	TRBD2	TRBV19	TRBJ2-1	CASKDGLAGRDEQFF	TGTGCCAGTAAAGACGGACTAGCGGGGAGGGATGAGCAGTTCTTC
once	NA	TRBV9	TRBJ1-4	CASSVSVQGYEKLFF	TGTGCCAGCAGCGTATCCGTCCAGGGTTATGAAAAACTGTTTTTT
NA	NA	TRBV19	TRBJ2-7	CASSRDFNYEQYF	TGTGCCAGTAGTCGGGACTTCAACTACGAGCAGTACTTC
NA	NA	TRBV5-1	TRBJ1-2	CASSLAGVVYGYTF	TGCGCCAGCAGCTTGGCCGGGGTGGTCTATGGCTACACCTTC
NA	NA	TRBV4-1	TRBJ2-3	CASSQVPGATDTQYF	TGCGCCAGCAGCCAAGTCCCTGGAGCCACAGATACGCAGTATTTT
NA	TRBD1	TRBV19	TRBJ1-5	CASNYGQGNNQPQHF	TGTGCCAGTAATTACGGACAGGGGAACAATCAGCCCCAGCATTTT
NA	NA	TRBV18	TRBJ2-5	CASSVSGDGILQETQYF	TGTGCCAGCTCCGTTTCGGGGGACGGTATCCTCCAAGAGACCCAGTACTTC
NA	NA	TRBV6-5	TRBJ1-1	CASSYPTGYGTEAFF	TGTGCCAGCAGTTACCCTACAGGGTATGGCACTGAAGCTTTCTTT
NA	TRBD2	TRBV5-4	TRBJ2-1	CASSWGVGLAGDEQFF	TGTGCCAGCAGCTGGGGCGTGGGACTAGCGGGGGATGAGCAGTTCTTC
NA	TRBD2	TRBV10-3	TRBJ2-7	CAISPLAGLSYEQYF	TGTGCCATCAGCCCTCTAGCGGGACTCTCCTACGAGCAGTACTTC
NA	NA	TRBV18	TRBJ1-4	CASSASTGGVEKLFF	TGTGCCAGCTCCGCCTCAACGGGTGGTGTTGAAAAACTGTTTTTT
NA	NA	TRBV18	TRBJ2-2	CASSQDSFSGELFF	TGTGCCAGCTCACAGGACTCGTTCTCCGGGGAGCTGTTTTTT
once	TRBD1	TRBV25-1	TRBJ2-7	CASSDRWTGTYEQYF	TGTGCCAGCAGTGACCGGTGGACAGGGACCTACGAGCAGTACTTC
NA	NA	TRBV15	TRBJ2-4	CATSRSDRLAKNIQYF	TGTGCCACCAGCAGATCAGACAGGCTAGCCAAAAACATTCAGTACTTC
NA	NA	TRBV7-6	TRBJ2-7	CASSLDKTNSYEQYF	TGTGCCAGCAGCTTAGACAAAACTAACTCCTACGAGCAGTACTTC
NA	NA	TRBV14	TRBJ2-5	CASSQDLLSSRRETQYF	TGTGCCAGCAGCCAAGATCTTCTAAGCTCCCGACGGGAGACCCAGTACTTC
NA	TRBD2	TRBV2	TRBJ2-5	CASSGLAGAEETQYF	TGTGCCAGCAGCGGACTAGCGGGAGCGGAAGAGACCCAGTACTTC
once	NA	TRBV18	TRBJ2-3	CASSPPSDTDTQYF	TGTGCCAGCTCACCGCCATCGGACACAGATACGCAGTATTTT
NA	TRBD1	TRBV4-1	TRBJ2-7	CASSPLGQGSSYEQYF	TGCGCCAGCAGCCCTCTAGGACAGGGGAGCTCCTACGAGCAGTACTTC
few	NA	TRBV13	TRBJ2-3	CASSLGVSALTQYF	TGTGCCAGCAGCTTAGGGGTGTCAGCCCTTACGCAGTATTTT
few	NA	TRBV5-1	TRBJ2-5	CASSSPGSQETQYF	TGCGCCAGCAGCTCCCCGGGATCTCAAGAGACCCAGTACTTC
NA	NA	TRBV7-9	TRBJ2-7	CASSFDIYASEQYF	TGTGCCAGCAGCTTCGATATTTACGCGTCCGAGCAGTACTTC
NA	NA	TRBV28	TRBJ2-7	CATILGGRSDPYEQYF	TGTGCCACCATTCTAGGCGGAAGGTCTGACCCCTACGAGCAGTACTTC
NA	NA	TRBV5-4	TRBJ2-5	CASSSTSWGETQYF	TGTGCCAGCAGCTCGACGTCGTGGGGAGAGACCCAGTACTTC
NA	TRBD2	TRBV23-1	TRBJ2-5	CASSPGLAEETQYF	TGCGCCAGCAGTCCGGGACTAGCGGAAGAGACCCAGTACTTC
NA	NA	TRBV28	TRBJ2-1	CASSKTGWGYNEQFF	TGTGCCAGCAGTAAAACAGGGTGGGGGTATAATGAGCAGTTCTTC
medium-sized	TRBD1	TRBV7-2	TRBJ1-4	CASSSGTGNELFF	TGTGCCAGCAGCTCCGGGACAGGGAACGAACTGTTTTTT
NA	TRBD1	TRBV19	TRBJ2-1	CASRSDRSFSYNEQFF	TGTGCCAGTAGGTCGGACAGGTCCTTCTCCTACAATGAGCAGTTCTTC
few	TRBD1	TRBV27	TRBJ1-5	CASSLFGGQGYSNQPQHF	TGTGCCAGCAGTTTATTCGGGGGACAGGGGTATAGCAATCAGCCCCAGCATTTT
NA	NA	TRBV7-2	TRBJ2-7	CASSLGSDPNQYEQYF	TGTGCCAGCAGCCTGGGGAGCGATCCGAACCAATACGAGCAGTACTTC
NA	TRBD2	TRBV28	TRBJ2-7	CASSLSALGTSGRGQQYF	TGTGCCAGCAGTTTATCTGCCCTCGGGACTAGCGGGAGGGGACAGCAGTACTTC
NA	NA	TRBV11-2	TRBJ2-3	CASSRDAVSDTQYF	TGTGCCAGCAGCCGGGACGCGGTTTCAGATACGCAGTATTTT
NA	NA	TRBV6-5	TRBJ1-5	CASSYSRDGDQPQHF	TGTGCCAGCAGTTACTCGCGGGACGGGGATCAGCCCCAGCATTTT
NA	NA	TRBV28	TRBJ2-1	CASRLATNSYNEQFF	TGTGCCAGCAGGTTAGCCACAAACTCCTACAATGAGCAGTTCTTC
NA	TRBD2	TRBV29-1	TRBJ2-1	CSALAGIPYNEQFF	TGCAGCGCCCTAGCGGGGATCCCCTACAATGAGCAGTTCTTC
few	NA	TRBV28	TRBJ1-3	CASRTDGGNTIYF	TGTGCCAGCAGGACGGACGGGGGAAACACCATATATTTT
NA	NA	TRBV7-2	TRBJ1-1	CASSRQRGTEAFF	TGTGCCAGCAGCCGTCAGAGGGGCACTGAAGCTTTCTTT
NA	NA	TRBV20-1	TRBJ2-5	CSASNLETQYF	TGCAGTGCTAGTAATCTGGAGACCCAGTACTTC
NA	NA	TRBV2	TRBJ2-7	CASGDYEQYF	TGTGCCAGCGGGGACTACGAGCAGTACTTC
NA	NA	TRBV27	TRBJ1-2	CASSGGSANYGYTF	TGTGCCAGCAGTGGTGGGTCCGCTAACTATGGCTACACCTTC